The sequence of this T cell receptor (beta chain) was determined in a study of blood T cell repertoires in COVID-19 (dated by TCRdb to the early 2020s). For the wider study: Samples from collaborators originated in the United States, Italy and Spain and spanned both the acute and convalescent phases of COVID-19. The prospective study material was composed of cDNA or gDNA derived from T cells, B-cell-depleted T cells, or PBMCs. The dataset comprised deeply sampled blood TCRbeta repertoires from subjects exposed to, actively infected with, or recovered from COVID-19. The repertoires were made available in a free public database intended to serve as a resource for research on the immune response to SARS-CoV-2. The samples were drawn from two sources: the first 160 participants of the ongoing ImmuneRACE study, and 1,000 to 1,500 subjects contributed by 6 global collaborators. Sample metadata almost always included a de-identified subject ID, COVID-19 status, age in years and sex. Where available, HLA class I and class II types were obtained from metadata supplied by the sample provider rather than from assay-based typing.

Remarks on this clone: Its antigen is unknown. The sample holds no much larger clone one base away, and base qualities are not on file.

Collaborating institutions collected whole blood in K2EDTA tubes following their own protocols. For TCRbeta analysis, collaborators shipped samples in one of three forms: frozen whole blood, isolated PBMCs, or DNA extracted from either of those sample types. What the authors observed across the whole study: The quantity of clinical and demographic metadata differed by source and by participant and was supplied without curation.

V is trimmed back by 4 bases and J by 1 base, and the junction contains 6 bases that no gene match accounts for. CDR3 length: 16 amino acids, cysteine to phenylalanine. Of all the DNA, just the CDR3 is kept, 48 bases in frame from base 1. From a lookup of the germline V gene (reference sequence), CDR1 and CDR2 are SGHKS and YYEKEE. TCRbeta CDR3 regions were amplified from genomic DNA by means of the immunoSEQ Assay, a bias-controlled multiplex PCR. The source study handled its data this way. The number of nucleated cells in each sample was estimated by amplification of reference gene primers within the assay. Sequence reads were collapsed and filtered to measure the absolute abundance of every unique TCRbeta CDR3 rearrangement. Productive Simpson clonality was computed per sample as the square root of Simpson's diversity index over productive rearrangements. TCRdb mirrors the immuneACCESS table, restricted to in-frame sequences. Some clones are absent from its copies; in checked studies, under half trace to an unresolved V gene, and the reason for the others is unknown. D and trimming were read from the DNA, whereas the V and J calls and clone size are those reported in that table. The sample records tens of thousands of clones, 90% of which are singletons. In total, the top ten clones hold more than 9.5% of the sample.

The chain uses TRBV5-5 and TRBJ2-4; 9 central nucleotides agree with TRBD1. This TCR derives from a woman older than 75 with acute or convalescent COVID-19. The sequencing input was peripheral blood. The CDR3 corresponds to CASSPGTGKAKNIQYF. At the DNA level, the sequence is TGTGCCAGCAGCCCGGGGACAGGGAAGGCCAAAAACATTCAGTACTTC.